The 5 T cell receptor beta chains listed next were all sequenced from one sample in a study of radiation and T cells in renal cell carcinoma. Libraries were prepared by immunoSEQ multiplex PCR; TCRdb keeps only in-frame clonotypes and omits some of them. The repertoire includes tens of thousands of clones, roughly 79% of them detected once, and roughly 7.4% sits in the top ten. The time point: blood 2 weeks post-SBRT. Treatment defined: 15 Gy SBRT to primary tumor, nephrectomy 4 weeks later. This material consisted of blood, taken from a patient whose treatment included radiotherapy and nephrectomy. The source of these receptors is a man in his 60s with renal cell carcinoma.

This clone was seen just once. The rearrangement joins TRBV19 to TRBJ2-1; D is perhaps TRBD1 or TRBD2 (6 bases each). The CDR3 runs to 15 residues. Trimming cost V 11 bases and J 6 bases, with 23 bases left between them. Germline CDR1 is LNHDA and CDR2 is SQIVND (reference sequence). The DNA of the CDR3 is TGTGCCTCGGGGGCGTTCAGCAGTAAAGGCAATGAGCAGTTCTTC. This codes for CASGAFSSKGNEQFF. The full variable domain, rest sourced from reference TRBV19 and TRBJ2-1, is DGGITQSPKYLFRKEGQNVTLSCEQNLNHDAMYWYRQDPGQGLRLIYYSQIVNDFQKGDIAEGYSVSREKKESFPLTVTSAQKNPTAFYLCASGAFSSKGNEQFFGPGTRLTVL.

This clone was detected only once. The chain is built from TRBV27 and TRBJ1-6, with D perhaps matching TRBD1 (6 bases). Germline CDR1 MNHEY, CDR2 SMNVEV (reference sequence). This CDR3 is 15 amino acids long. The germline V and J ends were trimmed by 6 bases and 9 bases, with 18 bases remaining between them. In DNA, the CDR3 is TGTGCCAGCAGCTACCTGGGGGGCATCGGTTCACCCCTCCACTTT. It yields the protein CASSYLGGIGSPLHF.

The chain uses TRBV14 and TRBJ2-4, with a possible D match to TRBD2 (7 bases). The CDR3 loop spans 20 amino acids. CDR1 and CDR2 (germline): SGHDN, FVKESK. V was shortened by 1 base and J by 0 bases, with 22 bases between the two germline ends. For the CDR3, the DNA is TGTGCCAGCAGCCAAGCGGGGGGCCGCCAGGGCCGGTCAGCCAAAAACATTCAGTACTTC. Protein product: CASSQAGGRQGRSAKNIQYF. Full variable domain (rest looked up from reference TRBV14 and TRBJ2-4): EAGVTQFPSHSVIEKGQTVTLRCDPISGHDNLYWYRRVMGKEIKFLLHFVKESKQDESGMPNNRFLAERTGGTYSTLKVQPAELEDSGVYFCASSQAGGRQGRSAKNIQYFGAGTRLSVL.

The chain links TRBV7-3 to TRBJ2-5, with D uncertain. The germline V gene has CDR1 SGHTA and CDR2 FQGTGA. The CDR3 is 12 residues long. Trimming removed 8 bases at V and 0 bases at J, with 7 bases between. The CDR3 coding sequence is TGTGCCAGCGGTGACAACCAAGAGACCCAGTACTTC. Protein sequence: CASGDNQETQYF.

This clone was recorded once. The CDR3 sequence: CASSVDRDYEQYF. CDR3 sequence (DNA): TGTGCCAGCTCGGTGGACAGGGATTACGAGCAGTACTTC. This chain links TRBV7-2 with TRBJ2-7, with 8 nucleotides matching TRBD1. V was clipped by 8 bases and J by 4 bases; unmatched bases: 7. Germline CDR1 reads SGHTA; CDR2 reads FQGNSA. The CDR3 length is 13 residues.